A selection of T cell receptor beta chains follows, all from one sample in a study of cytomegalovirus exposure and HLA in healthy donors. Repertoires were generated with immunoSEQ multiplex PCR, while TCRdb's copy carries only in-frame clones and drops some. The sample has about 110,000 clones, 75% seen once. The sample consisted of PBMCs. These receptors originate from a male donor in good health and CMV-seropositive. CDR3s include the opening cysteine and the closing phenylalanine or tryptophan.

TRBJ1-5 | TRBV9 | CASSVTGASNQPQHF
TRBJ1-1 | TRBV2 | CATRKGANTEAFF
TRBJ2-7 | TRBV27 | CASGPGQKPYEQYF
TRBJ2-7 | TRBV7-9 | CASSLVSSAGGASYEQYF
TRBJ2-1 | TRBV7-8 | CASSFRGRSYNEQFF
TRBJ2-1 | TRBV6-6 | CASSKRSTVPGHEQFF
TRBJ1-2 | TRBV5-4 | CASSPGARVEAGYTF
TRBJ2-3 | TRBV28 | CASRATGGTDTQYF
TRBJ1-5 | TRBV19 | CASSMRDRGPINQPQHF
TRBJ1-1 | TRBV6-1 | CASRRSGNTEAFF
TRBJ2-1 | TRBV29-1 | CSVVAIINEQFF
TRBJ2-7 | TRBV5-1 | CASSLGLKSYEQYF
TRBJ1-2 | TRBV27 | CASSAGTGLNRGGYTF
TRBJ1-5 | TRBV4-3 | CASSQGAPGEAQPQHF
TRBJ1-2 | TRBV14 | CASSQAGSLYGYTF
TRBJ2-2 | TRBV13 | CASSLRLTGPNTGELFF
TRBJ1-5 | TRBV7-2 | CASSLSPPYRGQGNQPQHF
TRBJ1-1 | TRBV27 | CASSPQGVTEAFF
TRBJ1-6 | TRBV7-8 | CASSGGNRQSAYNSPLHF
TRBJ1-2 | TRBV28 | CASSLAGGVMSDGYTF
TRBJ2-3 | TRBV7-2 | CASSRTELGTDTQYF
TRBJ1-3 | TRBV29-1 | CSVRGELSGNTIYF
TRBJ2-7 | TRBV2 | CASKGWSSGSYEQYF
TRBJ1-5 | TRBV5-1 | CASSLAIGTGGGGDQPQHF